Each of the 4 T cell receptor beta chains below was sequenced from the same sample in a study of T cell repertoires in cytomegalovirus infection (dated by TCRdb to about 2019). Sequenced using an Illumina HiSeq 1500. The public reads were quality trimmed at Q25 with fastp and then assembled into clones with MiXCR by TCRdb, keeping productive beta chains. Duplicate CDR3 protein sequences are folded into a single record with the most common DNA and genes. The sample data list more than 150,000 distinct CDR3 sequences, and 28% of these were observed just once. The ten largest clones add up to approximately 30% of the sample. Sequencing was carried out using PBMCs. The receptors come from a human donor in good health (CMV status not recorded). Some clones in this sample may be carry-over from other donors' samples.

This clonotype showed up many times. The rearrangement joins TRBV7-2 to TRBJ1-5, with TRBD1 matching 7 bases. V was clipped by 8 bases and J by 5 bases; unmatched bases: 3. The CDR3 runs to 12 residues. CDR1 SGHTA and CDR2 FQGNSA come from the germline V gene. The CDR3 nucleotides read TGTGCCAGCGGCCAGGGGGATCAGCCCCAGCATTTT. It yields the protein CASGQGDQPQHF.

As to this clonotype: A clone one base away is much larger, so this may be a read error. CDR3 nucleotides: TGTACCAGCAGTTACTCGAGGCGGGATGAAAAACTGTTTTTT. Its protein is CTSSYSRRDEKLFF. The J gene is TRBJ1-4, the V gene TRBV6-6; D is uncertain. Germline V gene data show CDR1 as MNHNY and CDR2 as SVGAGI (reference sequence). The CDR3 consists of 14 residues.

This clonotype was counted at least ten times. V gene TRBV7-2 combines with J gene TRBJ1-1, with TRBD1 identical over 8 bases. Germline V lookup: CDR1 SGHTA, CDR2 FQGNSA. The CDR3 totals 15 residues. V gave up 5 bases and J gave up 3 bases; unmatched junction bases: 8. The DNA for the CDR3 is TGTGCCAGCAGCCTAGATCAGGGGGCGTACACTGAAGCTTTCTTT. Translation: CASSLDQGAYTEAFF.

The V gene is TRBV6-2 or TRBV6-3, the J gene TRBJ2-1; D unresolved. The CDR3 consists of 13 residues. The germline CDR1 and CDR2 sequences are MNHEY and SVGEGT. The V gene lost 6 bases and the J gene lost 9 bases, with 15 bases spanning the gap. CDR3 sequence (DNA): TGTGCCAGCAGCCTGGGGAATGTGGGTGAGCAGTTCTTC. It yields the protein CASSLGNVGEQFF.